This T cell receptor (beta chain) was sequenced in a study of shared clonotypes between healthy human individuals. General study findings and limits: The low donor count limited represented genetic and exposure-history diversity.

Of note for this clone: Its antigen is unidentified.

Trimming took 3 bases from V and 0 from J, leaving 8 bases between them. This CDR3 region has 15 residues. CDR1 and CDR2 from the germline V gene are SGHVS and FNYEAQ. Unsorted PBMC DNA underwent sequencing on ten immunoSEQ deep assay plates. Generated by immunoSEQ multiplex PCR, the TCRdb table keeps only in-frame clones and is missing some. Seen here are nearly 500,000 clones, 70% to 80% observed once, and the top ten hold approximately 12%. Sequenced input: PBMCs. This TCR was recovered from a woman aged 40 to 50 in good health. Some clones in this sample may be carry-over from other donors' samples. This chain uses TRBV7-6 with TRBJ2-2, with D possibly TRBD2 on 6 matching bases. This CDR3 is CASSFSGTNTGELFF. The DNA of the CDR3 is TGTGCCAGCAGCTTTAGCGGAACGAACACCGGGGAGCTGTTTTTT.